Presented here are 25 T cell receptor beta chains from one specimen sequenced in a study of cytomegalovirus exposure and HLA in healthy donors. Primers included in the PCR were 60 Vbeta and 13 Jbeta primers. TCRdb keeps only in-frame clones here, not all; method: immunoSEQ multiplex PCR. Found here are some 98,000 clones, around three quarters of them singletons; the top ten hold approximately 2%. Sequenced sample: PBMCs. The receptors derive from a man in his forties in good health and CMV-seronegative.

This clone showed up just once. The chain combines TRBV14 with TRBJ2-7, with TRBD2 identical over 12 bases. This CDR3 comprises 15 residues. The V segment lost 4 bases and the J segment 2 bases; nucleotides outside the gene matches: 3. Germline values: CDR1 SGHDN, CDR2 FVKESK. The CDR3 spells CASSLGLAGTYEQYF. As DNA, the CDR3 is TGTGCCAGCAGCCTGGGACTAGCGGGCACCTACGAGCAGTACTTC.

This clone was found a few times. The chain's CDR3 is CASLEGQTYTEAFF. The CDR3 region has the DNA TGTGCCAGCTTAGAGGGACAGACATACACTGAAGCTTTCTTT. This chain uses TRBV28 with TRBJ1-1, with 7 bases lining up with TRBD1. In germline, CDR1 is MDHEN, CDR2 SYDVKM. CDR3 length: 14 amino acids. J lost 3 bases, V lost 8 bases, and 9 bases had no gene match. The full variable domain, completed using reference TRBV28 and TRBJ1-1, is DVKVTQSSRYLVKRTGEKVFLECVQDMDHENMFWYRQDPGLGLRLIYFSYDVKMKEKGDIPEGYSVSREKKERFSLILESASTNQTSMYLCASLEGQTYTEAFFGQGTRLTVV.

V gene TRBV12-5 combines with J gene TRBJ2-2; D gene ambiguous. V was cut by 3 bases and J by 5 bases, with 7 bases left in between. Germline-derived CDR1 and CDR2 are LGHNT and FRNRAP. CDR3 length equals 13 residues. The CDR3: CASGFRDTGELFF. In nucleotides, the CDR3 is TGTGCTAGTGGTTTTCGAGATACCGGGGAGCTGTTTTTT.

V gene TRBV9 combines with J gene TRBJ2-5; 8 bases are a match to TRBD2. CDR3 length equals 16 residues. Germline V gene lookup returns CDR1 SGDLS and CDR2 YYNGEE. Trimming took 0 bases from V and 2 from J; bases not matched to a gene: 6. The CDR3 loop reads CASSVEAGGIQETQYF. CDR3 coding DNA: TGTGCCAGCAGCGTAGAGGCGGGGGGTATACAAGAGACCCAGTACTTC.

The chain employs TRBV18 and TRBJ2-1; TRBD2 matches at 8 bases. Germline lookup yields CDR1 KGHSH and CDR2 LQKENI. The CDR3 totals 15 residues. The V segment lost 3 bases and the J segment 8 bases; nucleotides outside the gene matches: 9. CDR3 amino acids: CASSPTSESGYEQFF. CDR3 sequence (DNA): TGTGCCAGCTCACCGACTAGCGAGTCCGGATATGAGCAGTTCTTC. Full variable domain (outside the CDR3, taken from reference TRBV18 and TRBJ2-1): NAGVMQNPRHLVRRRGQEARLRCSPMKGHSHVYWYRQLPEEGLKFMVYLQKENIIDESGMPKERFSAEFPKEGPSILRIQQVVRGDSAAYFCASSPTSESGYEQFFGPGTRLTVL.

This chain joins TRBV30 and TRBJ1-4; TRBD1 aligns across 7 bases. The germline CDR1 and CDR2 sequences are GTSNPN and SVGIG (reference sequence). The junction had 6 bases not matched to a gene; V was cut back by 3 bases and J by 5 bases. This CDR3 is built from 14 residues. CDR3 nucleotide sequence: TGTGCCTGGAGCTACACAGGGGCGAATGAAAAACTGTTTTTT. Its translation: CAWSYTGANEKLFF.

The rearrangement joins TRBV11-3 to TRBJ1-3; D possibly corresponds to TRBD1 (6 bases). V lost 0 bases, J lost 2 bases, and 8 bases lay in between. The germline CDR1 and CDR2 sequences are SGHNT and YENEEA. The CDR3 runs to 15 residues. The CDR3: CASSLEGGAGNTIYF. CDR3 sequence (DNA): TGTGCCAGCAGCTTAGAAGGGGGTGCTGGAAACACCATATATTTT.

V gene TRBV6-5 combines with J gene TRBJ1-5; the match to TRBD1 covers 7 bases. This CDR3 comprises 13 residues. Germline CDR1 reads MNHEY; CDR2 reads SVGAGI. V dropped 5 bases and J dropped 6; count of bases not matched to a gene: 4. DNA for the CDR3: TGTGCCAGCAGTAACAGGGGTGCTCAGCCCCAGCATTTT. Translated, it gives CASSNRGAQPQHF.

This clone was found a few times. The rearrangement links TRBV4-1 to TRBJ2-2, with 8 bases identical to TRBD1. CDR3 length equals 17 residues. Trimming removed 4 bases from V and 0 bases from J; junction bases left unmatched: 7. In germline, CDR1 is MGHRA, CDR2 YSYEKL. CDR3 region: CASSRKQDRANTGELFF. CDR3 nucleotides: TGCGCCAGCAGCCGTAAACAGGACAGGGCGAACACCGGGGAGCTGTTTTTT.

The chain joins TRBV6-1 to TRBJ1-6, with D perhaps matching TRBD1 (5 bases). The V end was cut by 5 bases, the J end by 3 bases, with 17 bases between. Germline CDR1 MNHNS, CDR2 SASEGT. The CDR3 is 17 residues long. CDR3 in DNA: TGTGCCAGCAGTCAAGTACAGGCTCCCGACTATAATTCACCCCTCCACTTT. Its translation: CASSQVQAPDYNSPLHF.

In nucleotides, the CDR3 is TGTGCCAGCAGCTACGGCCCAGGGCGGGGAGAAGCTTTCTTT. It codes for CASSYGPGRGEAFF. The rearrangement links TRBV11-2 to TRBJ1-1; D is possibly TRBD1 (5 bases). The V and J ends lost 4 bases and 8 bases respectively, with 17 bases between them. The CDR3 consists of 14 residues. The germline gives CDR1 SGHAT, CDR2 FQNNGV. Drawing the rest from reference TRBV11-2 and TRBJ1-1, the complete variable domain is EAGVAQSPRYKIIEKRQSVAFWCNPISGHATLYWYQQILGQGPKLLIQFQNNGVVDDSQLPKDRFSAERLKGVDSTLKIQPAKLEDSAVYLCASSYGPGRGEAFFGQGTRLTVV.

The chain links TRBV6-1 to TRBJ1-6; D is undetermined. V was shortened by 6 bases and J by 2 bases, with 11 bases between the two germline ends. The CDR3 totals 15 residues. In germline, CDR1 is MNHNS, CDR2 SASEGT. CDR3 nucleotides: TGTGCCAGCAGGTTATCGGCGGCCTATAATTCACCCCTCCACTTT. This encodes CASRLSAAYNSPLHF.

The chain recombines TRBV4-1 with TRBJ1-1; D is perhaps TRBD1 (5 bases). V was pared by 4 bases and J by 4 bases, with 13 bases between. This CDR3 contains 14 residues. Germline lookup yields CDR1 MGHRA and CDR2 YSYEKL. Here the CDR3 reads CASSPTSGATEAFF. In DNA, the CDR3 is TGCGCCAGCAGCCCGACATCTGGGGCCACTGAAGCTTTCTTT.

V is TRBV28 and J is TRBJ2-7, with a weak D call TRBD1 (6 bases). Trimming took 3 bases from V and 5 from J, leaving 8 bases between them. Germline CDR1 reads MDHEN; CDR2 reads SYDVKM. CDR3 size: 12 residues. The CDR3 nucleotides read TGTGCCAGCAGTTTCCAGGGGAACGAGCAGTACTTC. Translation: CASSFQGNEQYF.

This clone has a single count. J is TRBJ1-5 and V is TRBV5-6; maybe TRBD1 (6 bases). This CDR3 comprises 15 residues. V lost 1 base to trimming and J lost 1 base, with 9 bases between them. Looked up from germline, CDR1 is SGHDT and CDR2 is YYEEEE. The CDR3 DNA sequence: TGTGCCAGCAGCTTGATGGGGGCGAGCAATCAGCCCCAGCATTTT. Translation gives CASSLMGASNQPQHF.

The chain uses TRBV18 and TRBJ2-7; D is ambiguous. This CDR3 comprises 12 residues. Germline CDR1 KGHSH, CDR2 LQKENI. Deletions cut 6 bases from V and 7 bases from J, with 13 bases between. CDR3 sequence (DNA): TGTGCCAGCTCCCATGGCTCGATAGAGCAGTACTTC. Amino acid sequence: CASSHGSIEQYF.

To note about this clone: This may be a read error, as it is one base from a much larger clone. The chain recombines TRBV6-6 with TRBJ1-1; D is unresolved. The V gene's germline CDR1 is MNHNY and CDR2 SVGAGI (reference sequence). The CDR3 consists of 13 residues. Trimming left V 2 bases short and J 1 base short, with 5 bases between. CDR3 region: CASSYGENTEAFF. The CDR3 DNA reads as TGTGCCAGCAGTTACGGAGAGAACACTGAAGCTTTCTTT.

The chain joins TRBV28 to TRBJ2-5, with 9 bases aligning to TRBD2. CDR1 MDHEN and CDR2 SYDVKM come from the germline V gene. The CDR3 totals 16 residues. With 2 bases clipped from V and 1 base from J, the junction kept 5 bases outside the gene matches. CDR3 in amino acids: CASSLGTSSFQETQYF. CDR3 bases: TGTGCCAGCAGTTTAGGGACTAGCAGTTTCCAAGAGACCCAGTACTTC.

This chain connects TRBV6-4 to TRBJ2-7, with D tentatively TRBD1 (6 bases). The CDR3 covers 15 residues. In germline, CDR1 is MRHNA, CDR2 SNTAGT. Trimming took 8 bases from V and 3 from J, leaving 20 bases between them. DNA for the CDR3: TGTGCCAGCTGGTATAACCGGGACAATTACTACGAGCAGTACTTC. This encodes CASWYNRDNYYEQYF.

This clone was counted between two and nine times. The chain is built from TRBV28 and TRBJ1-6; D gene unclear. CDR3 length: 12 amino acids. CDR1 and CDR2 from the germline V gene are MDHEN and SYDVKM. Between the trimmed V and J ends, which lost 5 bases and 13 bases, there was a span of 12 bases. CDR3 DNA: TGTGCCAGCAGTATCTGGCCTTTCCCCCTCCACTTT. This gives the protein CASSIWPFPLHF.

This clone was counted only a few times. The chain recombines TRBV19 with TRBJ1-3; TRBD1 is a possible D gene (5 bases). CDR1 and CDR2 (germline): LNHDA, SQIVND (reference sequence). V was trimmed by 7 bases and J by 4 bases, leaving 14 bases between them. The length of the CDR3 is 14 residues. The DNA of the CDR3 is TGTGCCAGTAAAACCGACAGCGTGGGAAACACCATATATTTT. Encoded protein: CASKTDSVGNTIYF.

In regard to this clone: The sample carries other DNA sequences with the same CDR3. The rearrangement joins TRBV7-3 to TRBJ1-1; weak D call: TRBD1 (5 bases). Germline V gene sequence: CDR1 SGHTA, CDR2 FQGTGA. V was cut by 5 bases and J by 1 base, with 11 bases left in between. The CDR3 loop spans 14 amino acids. CDR3 sequence (DNA): TGTGCCAGCAGCCCAGGGCTTACGAACACTGAAGCTTTCTTT. Translated: CASSPGLTNTEAFF.

The chain links TRBV2 to TRBJ2-2; D is undetermined. Germline lookup yields CDR1 SNHLY and CDR2 FYNNEI. The CDR3 length is 12 residues. Trimming stripped 7 bases from V and 7 bases from J, with 10 bases between. DNA of the CDR3: TGTGCCAGCATAACTCCCCTCGGGGAGCTGTTTTTT. Amino acids: CASITPLGELFF.

V is TRBV10-3 and J is TRBJ2-5; TRBD2 matches 7 bases. The CDR3 has 14 residues. Trimming removed 4 bases from V and 4 bases from J; junction bases left unmatched: 6. CDR1 is ENHRY, CDR2 SYGVKD, per germline. CDR3 DNA: TGTGCCATCAGTGTGGATGGGGGGGGAGAGACCCAGTACTTC. Translation: CAISVDGGGETQYF.

J is TRBJ2-1 and V is TRBV7-6, with D uncertain. Trimming removed 6 bases at V and 9 bases at J, with 15 bases between. This CDR3 is 13 amino acids long. Looked up from germline, CDR1 is SGHVS and CDR2 is FNYEAQ. CDR3 region: CASSPPLGGEQFF. DNA for the CDR3: TGTGCCAGCAGTCCACCGCTCGGCGGTGAGCAGTTCTTC. Full variable domain (rest looked up from reference TRBV7-6 and TRBJ2-1): GAGVSQSPRYKVTKRGQDVALRCDPISGHVSLYWYRQALGQGPEFLTYFNYEAQQDKSGLPNDRFSAERPEGSISTLTIQRTEQRDSAMYRCASSPPLGGEQFFGPGTRLTVL.